The 28 T cell receptor beta chains in this list originate from one sample, sequenced in a study of blood T cell repertoires in COVID-19. Profiled with immunoSEQ multiplex PCR; TCRdb holds only in-frame clones, not every one. The profile shows approximately 300,000 clones, roughly 86% of them singletons. What was sequenced was PBMCs or T cells enriched from blood (not recorded which). These receptors all stem from a woman in her late teens or twenties who had recovered from COVID-19.

The chain joins TRBV9 to TRBJ2-1; 11 nucleotides agree with TRBD2. CDR1 and CDR2 (germline): SGDLS, YYNGEE. The CDR3 runs to 16 residues. V shed 3 bases and J 5 bases; nucleotides not matched to a gene: 7. CDR3 region: CASSDELAGGNNEQFF. The CDR3 nucleotides read TGTGCCAGCAGCGACGAATTAGCGGGGGGGAACAATGAGCAGTTCTTC.

The genes are TRBV7-9 and TRBJ2-7, with D possibly TRBD1 on 5 matching bases. The CDR3 consists of 14 residues. The germline gives CDR1 SEHNR, CDR2 FQNEAQ (reference sequence). Between the trimmed V and J ends, which lost 1 base and 3 bases, there was a span of 10 bases. The CDR3 spells CASSLGDRIYEQYF. CDR3 nucleotides: TGTGCCAGCAGCTTAGGCGACAGAATCTACGAGCAGTACTTC.

The chain links TRBV27 to TRBJ2-5, with 12 bases aligning to TRBD1. V dropped 5 bases and J dropped 4; count of bases not matched to a gene: 17. This CDR3 contains 19 residues. Germline lookup yields CDR1 MNHEY and CDR2 SMNVEV (reference sequence). CDR3 sequence: CASSGYVAGTGGLGETQYF. The CDR3 DNA sequence: TGTGCCAGCAGTGGTTACGTCGCCGGGACAGGGGGCCTAGGAGAGACCCAGTACTTC.

The chain uses TRBV15 and TRBJ2-2, with D possibly being TRBD1 (5 bases). V was shortened by 3 bases and J by 3 bases, with 14 bases between the two germline ends. The germline V gene encodes CDR1 LNHNV and CDR2 YYDKDF (reference sequence). The CDR3 is 16 residues long. The chain's CDR3 is CATSRRGRADTGELFF. CDR3 bases: TGTGCCACCAGCAGGCGCGGCAGGGCGGACACCGGGGAGCTGTTTTTT.

This clone is a singleton in its sample. This chain uses TRBV6-5 with TRBJ2-1; no clear D. There are 16 residues in the CDR3. V dropped 2 bases and J dropped 5 bases, with 16 bases sitting between them. Per the germline V gene, CDR1 is MNHEY and CDR2 is SVGAGI. CDR3 DNA sequence: TGTGCCAGCAGTTACCCACAAAGGAGCAAGAACAATGAGCAGTTCTTC. Its protein is CASSYPQRSKNNEQFF.

The CDR3 bases are TGTGCCAGCGGCCGAAGCCGGGACAGGGGGCTTTCTTGGCATGGCTACACCTTC. It yields the protein CASGRSRDRGLSWHGYTF. The rearrangement uses TRBV27 and TRBJ1-2, with TRBD1 identical over 12 bases. With 8 bases clipped from V and 6 bases from J, the junction kept 19 bases outside the gene matches. The CDR3 totals 18 residues. Germline CDR1 MNHEY, CDR2 SMNVEV (reference sequence).

The chain links TRBV7-8 to TRBJ1-3; a possible D gene is TRBD1 (5 bases). The V gene's germline CDR1 is SGHVS and CDR2 FQNEAQ. V lost 5 bases and J 0 bases, leaving 17 bases between the germline ends. The CDR3 is made up of 17 amino acids. The CDR3 region is CASSVRPYRISGNTIYF. The CDR3 DNA follows: TGTGCCAGCAGCGTACGACCTTACAGGATCTCTGGAAACACCATATATTTT.

J is TRBJ1-1 and V is TRBV7-2, with 11 positions matching TRBD1. CDR3 size: 16 residues. The ends lost 1 base at V and 10 bases at J; junction bases unmatched: 11. CDR1 is SGHTA and CDR2 is FQGNSA in the germline V gene. The CDR3 sequence: CASSLDRPGTGGGAFF. CDR3 DNA sequence: TGTGCCAGCAGCTTAGACAGGCCCGGGACAGGGGGGGGAGCTTTCTTT.

J is TRBJ2-5 and V is TRBV19; TRBD2 matches at 8 bases. CDR3 size: 13 residues. Trimming took 5 bases from V and 7 from J; bases not matched to a gene: 6. Germline CDR1 reads LNHDA; CDR2 reads SQIVND (reference sequence). The CDR3 nucleotides read TGTGCCAGTAGTCCTACTAGCGGAGGGACCCAGTACTTC. Its protein product is CASSPTSGGTQYF.

The genes are TRBV6-6 and TRBJ1-2; D perhaps matches TRBD1 (6 bases). The CDR3 has 13 residues. Germline CDR1 MNHNY, CDR2 SVGAGI (reference sequence). The germline V and J ends were trimmed by 5 bases and 7 bases, with 14 bases remaining between them. The CDR3 here is CASSIQGPPGYTF. CDR3 bases: TGTGCCAGCAGTATACAGGGCCCTCCTGGCTACACCTTC.

The chain combines TRBV10-3 with TRBJ2-3; perhaps TRBD1 as D (6 bases). From germline, CDR1 is ENHRY and CDR2 SYGVKD. This CDR3 is built from 14 residues. V dropped 9 bases and J dropped 6 bases, with 19 bases sitting between them. The CDR3 is CAIRPAGELDTQYF. In nucleotides, the CDR3 is TGTGCCATACGCCCCGCAGGGGAATTGGATACGCAGTATTTT.

The gene calls are TRBV3-1 (or the pseudogene TRBV3-2) and TRBJ2-7; D is possibly TRBD2 (6 bases). Germline loops: CDR1 LGHDT, CDR2 YNNKEL (reference sequence). The length of the CDR3 is 14 residues. V was trimmed by 3 bases and J by 2 bases, leaving 11 bases between them. The CDR3 coding sequence is TGTGCCAGCAGCCAGGGACTCCTTACCTACGAGCAGTACTTC. Residues: CASSQGLLTYEQYF.

Only a few counts were recorded for this clone. The J gene is TRBJ2-7, the V gene TRBV19, with 8 bases identical to TRBD1. The CDR3 is made up of 14 amino acids. V lost 8 bases to trimming and J lost 6 bases; unmatched junction nucleotides: 12. CDR1 and CDR2 from the germline V gene are LNHDA and SQIVND (reference sequence). The CDR3 DNA reads as TGTGCCAGTGGACGGACAGGGAGAAAGTCCGAGCAGTACTTC. Its protein product is CASGRTGRKSEQYF.

The genes are TRBV6-5 and TRBJ1-2; tentatively, D is TRBD1 (5 bases). CDR1 MNHEY and CDR2 SVGAGI come from the germline V gene. V was trimmed by 6 bases and J by 6 bases, leaving 14 bases between them. CDR3 length equals 13 residues. CDR3 loop: CASSRLQGNGYTF. As DNA, the CDR3 is TGTGCCAGCAGCCGACTTCAGGGAAATGGCTACACCTTC.

J is TRBJ2-1 and V is TRBV6-4; 14 nucleotides line up with TRBD2. J gave up 6 bases and V 4 bases, and 2 bases lay outside the gene matches. The CDR3 is 15 amino acids. The V gene's germline CDR1 is MRHNA and CDR2 SNTAGT. CDR3 residues: CASSGGTSGGNEQFF. CDR3 bases: TGTGCCAGCAGTGGTGGGACTAGCGGGGGCAATGAGCAGTTCTTC.

This chain uses TRBV5-1 with TRBJ2-7, with D possibly TRBD2 on 6 matching bases. The CDR3 loop spans 15 amino acids. Trimming removed 4 bases at V and 3 bases at J, with 17 bases between. Germline values: CDR1 SGHRS, CDR2 YFSETQ. CDR3 in amino acids: CASSPLGAGSYEQYF. The DNA for the CDR3 is TGCGCCAGCAGCCCGCTTGGGGCGGGAAGCTACGAGCAGTACTTC.

The chain is built from TRBV5-6 and TRBJ1-2; TRBD1 might be the D (5 bases). The CDR3 has 14 residues. Germline lookup yields CDR1 SGHDT and CDR2 YYEEEE. Trimming cost V 0 bases and J 7 bases, with 13 bases left between them. The CDR3 here is CASSLASGLGGYTF. In nucleotides, the CDR3 is TGTGCCAGCAGCTTGGCCTCAGGGTTAGGTGGCTACACCTTC.

V usage is TRBV5-1 and J usage is TRBJ1-1; TRBD1 aligns across 10 bases. Trimming at V came to 4 bases and at J to 3 bases, leaving 15 bases not matched to a gene. The CDR3 length is 18 residues. Germline CDR1 is SGHRS and CDR2 is YFSETQ. The DNA of the CDR3 is TGCGCCAGCAGCCTAAATGTGGGACAGGGGAACAGGGACACTGAAGCTTTCTTT. This translates into CASSLNVGQGNRDTEAFF.

The table lists this clone with a few counts. The CDR3: CASSDPVGRGVSVGNQPQHF. DNA for the CDR3: TGTGCCAGCAGTGACCCGGTCGGCAGGGGAGTTTCCGTTGGCAATCAGCCCCAGCATTTT. The chain employs TRBV6-4 and TRBJ1-5; TRBD1 might be the D (6 bases). CDR1 is MRHNA and CDR2 is SNTAGT in the germline V gene. There are 20 residues in the CDR3. Trimming shortened V by 2 bases and J by 2 bases, and 25 bases separated the two germline ends.

The chain recombines TRBV28 with TRBJ2-1, with 10 bases that match TRBD2. This CDR3 region has 15 residues. CDR1 MDHEN and CDR2 SYDVKM come from the germline V gene. The ends lost 4 bases at V and 5 bases at J; junction bases unmatched: 5. In DNA form, the CDR3 reads TGTGCCAGCAGTTCTCCAGCGGGAGGGGACAATGAGCAGTTCTTC. Protein: CASSSPAGGDNEQFF.

V is TRBV5-4 and J is TRBJ2-2, with D maybe TRBD2 (5 bases). In germline, CDR1 is SGHNT, CDR2 YYREEE (reference sequence). The germline V and J ends were trimmed by 2 bases and 1 base, with 6 bases remaining between them. The CDR3 spans 14 residues. CDR3 sequence (DNA): TGTGCCAGCAGCTTCGGGGTGAACACCGGGGAGCTGTTTTTT. Encoded protein: CASSFGVNTGELFF.

The gene calls are TRBV5-1 and TRBJ1-3, with D perhaps TRBD1 (5 bases). This CDR3 is built from 14 residues. Germline CDR1 SGHRS, CDR2 YFSETQ. Trimming took off 7 bases at V and 0 bases at J, with 11 bases between the two ends. In nucleotides, the CDR3 is TGCGCCAGCGGGGTTGACAGCTCTGGAAACACCATATATTTT. It translates to CASGVDSSGNTIYF.

This rearrangement joins TRBV5-1 to TRBJ2-7; 8 bases agree with TRBD1. This CDR3 spans 15 amino acids. Germline CDR1 SGHRS, CDR2 YFSETQ. Trimming took 0 bases from V and 5 from J; bases not matched to a gene: 7. CDR3 in DNA: TGCGCCAGCAGCTTGGTGGGGACAGGACGCAACGAGCAGTACTTC. Its translation: CASSLVGTGRNEQYF.

This chain connects TRBV7-8 to TRBJ1-1; possible D gene TRBD1, 6 bases. CDR1 is SGHVS, CDR2 FQNEAQ, per germline. This CDR3 has 15 residues. With 5 bases removed from V and 5 bases from J, the gap between germline ends came to 18 bases. As DNA, the CDR3 is TGTGCCAGCAGCCCCGAGGGGGATAGGTGGACTGAAGCTTTCTTT. Translated, it gives CASSPEGDRWTEAFF.

V and J are TRBV2 and TRBJ2-6; 10 bases agree with TRBD1. The trim removed 6 bases at V and 0 bases at J, leaving 8 bases unmatched. Germline V gene sequence: CDR1 SNHLY, CDR2 FYNNEI. The CDR3 sequence is 18 residues long. CDR3 nucleotide sequence: TGTGCCAGCAGGGGGGGACAGGGGAAGGGCTCTGGGGCCAACGTCCTGACTTTC. It translates to CASRGGQGKGSGANVLTF.

V is TRBV14 and J is TRBJ2-7; tentatively, D is TRBD2 (6 bases). From germline, CDR1 is SGHDN and CDR2 FVKESK. The CDR3 extends over 15 amino acids. Deletions cut 4 bases from V and 1 base from J, with 14 bases between. For the CDR3, the DNA is TGTGCCAGCAGCCGCGGGACTCAAACTTCCTACGAGCAGTACTTC. It yields the protein CASSRGTQTSYEQYF.

The rearrangement uses TRBV7-9 and TRBJ1-1, with 9 bases lining up with TRBD1. The germline V gene has CDR1 SEHNR and CDR2 FQNEAQ (reference sequence). With 5 bases clipped from V and 4 bases from J, the junction kept 8 bases outside the gene matches. This CDR3 comprises 15 residues. CDR3 in DNA: TGTGCCAGCAGCGGACAGGGGAAAGGGGGCACTGAAGCTTTCTTT. Its translation is CASSGQGKGGTEAFF.

The CDR3 protein is CASSPQTGSNYGYTF. As DNA, the CDR3 is TGCGCCAGCAGCCCCCAAACGGGGTCTAACTATGGCTACACCTTC. This chain uses TRBV4-3 with TRBJ1-2; D remains ambiguous. Germline V lookup: CDR1 LGHNA, CDR2 YSLEER. V was cut by 4 bases and J by 0 bases, with 12 bases left in between. The CDR3 totals 15 residues.